These T cell receptor beta chains were read from a single sample in a study of blood T cell repertoires in COVID-19. The assay was immunoSEQ multiplex PCR, and TCRdb's table has in-frame clones only and misses some. The table has over 200,000 clones, less than 90% seen once. The source material was peripheral blood. The source is a woman in her 70s with active or convalescent COVID-19. Each CDR3 is given with its conserved first and last residue.

V gene	CDR3 protein
TRBV5-6	CASSRGLAGAGANVLTF
TRBV12-1	CASSFETSGRRYEQYF
TRBV2	CASSEIEVRQPQHF
TRBV28	CATGHPYGYTF
TRBV7-9	CASSAQGNSPLHF
TRBV5-1	CASKTGGRGLETQYF
TRBV19	CASSYGAGVSYEQYF
TRBV10-3	CAISANSGTDTQYF
TRBV2	CASRTGSVGAFF
TRBV6-6	CASSPQGNQPQHF
TRBV5-1	CASSLIQGTANEKLFF
TRBV6-6	CASTQAGGQDTQYF
TRBV7-9	CASSSRTILTDTQYF
TRBV2	CASTRDSVSGNTIYF
TRBV3-1/TRBV3-2	CASRHGGDEQYF
TRBV6-4	CASSPWGLTGGTYEQYF
TRBV7-9	CASSLGSRAEAFF
TRBV11-2	CASSFLQGGTDTQYF
TRBV29-1	CSVGGQSSTDTQYF
TRBV18	CASSPPASADTQYF
TRBV2	CASSLDRTSGNTIYF
TRBV6-5	CASVTEFGEQYF
TRBV7-2	CASSFNGRPQHF
TRBV9	CASSLPLGGTSGGATDTQYF
TRBV10-2	CASTGLQGNTEAFF
TRBV2	CASSGEQGTGELFF
TRBV4-1	CASSQRVGYEQYF
TRBV3-1/TRBV3-2	CASSQGPPEGQPQHF
TRBV6-1	CASSEGLAEQETQYF
TRBV6-5	CASTGTAGNTEAFF
TRBV27	CASSLSGAKNIQYF
TRBV4-2	CASSHGSGDLPYEQYF
TRBV30	CAWMEGYTQYF
TRBV11-2	CASSRGPFGGSSYNEQFF
TRBV28	CASSRPGTMNTEAFF
TRBV24-1	CATSDSKRYRFGELFF
TRBV27	CASSFGQGNQPQHF
TRBV9	CASSGLAGFTGELFF
TRBV10-2	CASSRTGEAFF
TRBV25-1	CASSESGEIGELFF
TRBV4-1	CASSQVITSGGRNEQFF
TRBV5-5	CASSLQGFNEKLFF
TRBV29-1	CSAAGDRYTGELFF
TRBV30	CAYRTGGSGNTIYF
TRBV6-4	CASSDYGGPKREQFF
TRBV6-5	CASKEGVIGNEQFF
TRBV5-1	CASSSPGGTLYGQETQYF
TRBV9	CASSGLTRETYYGYTF
TRBV7-8	CASSLGAGQGYGYTF
TRBV10-1	CASNKTGLSDEAFF
TRBV6-6	CASSRSGAVYNEQFF